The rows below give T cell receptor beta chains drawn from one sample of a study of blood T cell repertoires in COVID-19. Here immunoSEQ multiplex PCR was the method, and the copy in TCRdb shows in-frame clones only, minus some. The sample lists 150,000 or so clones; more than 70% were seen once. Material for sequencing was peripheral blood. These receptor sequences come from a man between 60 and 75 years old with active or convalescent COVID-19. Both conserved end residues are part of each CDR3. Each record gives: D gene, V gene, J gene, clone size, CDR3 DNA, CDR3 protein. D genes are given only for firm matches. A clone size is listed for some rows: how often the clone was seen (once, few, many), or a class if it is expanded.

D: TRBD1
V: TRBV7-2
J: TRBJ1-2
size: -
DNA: TGTGCCAGCAGCCCAGGGGGATGGGGTGGCTACACCTTC
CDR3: CASSPGGWGGYTF

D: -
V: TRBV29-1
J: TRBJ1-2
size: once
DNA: TGCAGCGCCGAGGGCGGAAATGGCTACACCTTC
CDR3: CSAEGGNGYTF

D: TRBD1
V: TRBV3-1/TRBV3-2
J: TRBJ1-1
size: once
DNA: TGTGCCAGCAGCCGGACCGGGACAGGACCGAACACTGAAGCTTTCTTT
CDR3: CASSRTGTGPNTEAFF

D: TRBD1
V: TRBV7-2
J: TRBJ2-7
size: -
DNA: TGTGCCAGCAGCCTACTAAGTCCCGGGACAGGTTCGGGCGAGCAGTACTTC
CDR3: CASSLLSPGTGSGEQYF

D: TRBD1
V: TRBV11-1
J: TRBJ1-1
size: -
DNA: TGTGCCAGCAGCTTAGGGAGGACAGGGAGGGTCACTGAAGCTTTCTTT
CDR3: CASSLGRTGRVTEAFF

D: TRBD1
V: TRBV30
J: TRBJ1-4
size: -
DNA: TGTGCCTGGAGTGGCTCAGGGGGAACTAATGAAAAACTGTTTTTT
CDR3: CAWSGSGGTNEKLFF

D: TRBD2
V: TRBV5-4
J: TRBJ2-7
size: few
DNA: TGTGCCAGCAGCAAAGTAGCGGGAGTGGACTACGAGCAGTACTTC
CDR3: CASSKVAGVDYEQYF

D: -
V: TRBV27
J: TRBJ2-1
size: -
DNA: TGTGCCAGCAGACTAGGGCTTACCTCCTACAATGAGCAGTTCTTC
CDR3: CASRLGLTSYNEQFF

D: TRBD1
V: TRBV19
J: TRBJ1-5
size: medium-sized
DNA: TGTGCCAGTAGTACCCCGGGACAGGGTACACAGCCCCAGCATTTT
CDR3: CASSTPGQGTQPQHF

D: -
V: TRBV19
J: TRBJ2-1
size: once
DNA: TGTGCCAGTAGTATAATAGGGGTCACCTACAATGAGCAGTTCTTC
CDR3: CASSIIGVTYNEQFF

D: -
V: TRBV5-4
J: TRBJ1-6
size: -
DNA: TGTGCCAGCAGCTTCGAGGGGGAAGGTTCACCCCTCCACTTT
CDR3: CASSFEGEGSPLHF

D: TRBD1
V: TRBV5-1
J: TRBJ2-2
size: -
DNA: TGCGCCAGCAGCTTGGAGGCGACAGGGCCCAACACCGGGGAGCTGTTTTTT
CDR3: CASSLEATGPNTGELFF

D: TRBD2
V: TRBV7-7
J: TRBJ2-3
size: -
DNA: TGTGCCAGCAGCCCCCGGGTAGCGGGGTTCACAGATACGCAGTATTTT
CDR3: CASSPRVAGFTDTQYF

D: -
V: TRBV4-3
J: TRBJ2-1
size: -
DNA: TGCGCCAGCAGCCAAGAACGGCTAGCGCAGTACAATGAGCAGTTCTTC
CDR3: CASSQERLAQYNEQFF

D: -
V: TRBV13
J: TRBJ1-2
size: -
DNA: TGTGCCAGCAGCTCCGAACAGGGAGGGTATGGCTACACCTTC
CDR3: CASSSEQGGYGYTF

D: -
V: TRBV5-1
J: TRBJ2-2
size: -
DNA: TGCGCCAGCAGAGGGGGGGCGAACACCGGGGAGCTGTTTTTT
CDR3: CASRGGANTGELFF

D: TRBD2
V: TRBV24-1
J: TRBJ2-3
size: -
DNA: TGTGCCACCCGCGGACTAGCGGGAGGGCTAGGTACAGATACGCAGTATTTT
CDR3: CATRGLAGGLGTDTQYF

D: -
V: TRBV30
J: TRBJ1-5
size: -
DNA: TGTGCCTGGAGTGCGGCGACGGGAAGCAATCAGCCCCAGCATTTT
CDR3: CAWSAATGSNQPQHF

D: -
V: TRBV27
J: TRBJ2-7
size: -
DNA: TGTGCCAGCTCGAGTGGGGGGTCCTACGAGCAGTACTTC
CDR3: CASSSGGSYEQYF

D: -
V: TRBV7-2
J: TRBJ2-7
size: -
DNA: TGTGCCAGCAGCTGGGACATTGGGGCCTACGAGCAGTACTTC
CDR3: CASSWDIGAYEQYF

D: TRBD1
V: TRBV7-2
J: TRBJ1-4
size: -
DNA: TGTGCCAGCAGTCCGACAGGGGTGGGTGAAAAACTGTTTTTT
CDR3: CASSPTGVGEKLFF

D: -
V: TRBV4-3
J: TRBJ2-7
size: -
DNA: TGCGCCAGCAGCCAAGAGGAGCAGGGCTCCTACGAGCAGTACTTC
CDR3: CASSQEEQGSYEQYF

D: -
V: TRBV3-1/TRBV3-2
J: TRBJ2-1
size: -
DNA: TGTGCCAGCAGCCAAGGTCCTAGCTCAGCGTTCTTC
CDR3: CASSQGPSSAFF

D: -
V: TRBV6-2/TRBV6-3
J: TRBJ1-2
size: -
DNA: TGTGCCAGCAGTGCCCGGACTGTCAACTATGGCTACACCTTC
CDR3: CASSARTVNYGYTF

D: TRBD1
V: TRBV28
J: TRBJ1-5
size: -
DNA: TGTGCCAGCAGGCGGACAGGGAATCTTCAGCCCCAGCATTTT
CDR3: CASRRTGNLQPQHF

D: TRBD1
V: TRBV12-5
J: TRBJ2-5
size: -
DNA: TGTGCTAGTGCCCGACAGGGGGAGGAGACCCAGTACTTC
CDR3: CASARQGEETQYF

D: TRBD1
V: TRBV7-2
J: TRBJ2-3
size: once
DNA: TGTGCCAGCAGCCCTCCAGCAGGGGGCGTCGCAGATACGCAGTATTTT
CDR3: CASSPPAGGVADTQYF

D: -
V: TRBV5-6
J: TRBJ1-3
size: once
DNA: TGTGCCAGCAGCTTGCCATTTTCCGGGGTCTCTGGAAACACCATATATTTT
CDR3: CASSLPFSGVSGNTIYF

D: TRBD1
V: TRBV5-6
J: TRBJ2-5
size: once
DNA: TGTGCCAGCAGCTTACCGGGACAGGGCCAAGAGACCCAGTACTTC
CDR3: CASSLPGQGQETQYF

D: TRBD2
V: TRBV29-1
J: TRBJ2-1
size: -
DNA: TGCAGCGTTGCTAGCGGGATGACGTATGAGCAGTTCTTC
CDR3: CSVASGMTYEQFF

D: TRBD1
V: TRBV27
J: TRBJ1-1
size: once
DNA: TGTGCCAGCAGTCGCCGACAGGGGGTGAACACTGAAGCTTTCTTT
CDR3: CASSRRQGVNTEAFF

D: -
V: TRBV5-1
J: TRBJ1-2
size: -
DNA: TGCGCCAGCAGCTTGGTCGGGGACTATGGCTACACCTTC
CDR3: CASSLVGDYGYTF

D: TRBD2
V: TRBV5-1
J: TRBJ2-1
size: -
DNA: TGCGCCACCGCGAGAGGTCCAGCGGGAGGGAATTACAATGAGCAGTTCTTC
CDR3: CATARGPAGGNYNEQFF

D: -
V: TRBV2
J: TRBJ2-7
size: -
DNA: TGTGCCAGCAGCCCCACAGGGTACTACGAGCAGTACTTC
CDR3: CASSPTGYYEQYF

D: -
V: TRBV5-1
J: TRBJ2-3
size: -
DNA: TGCGCCAGCAGCTTGGGGGCATGGCGGGGACGGGATACGCAGTATTTT
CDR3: CASSLGAWRGRDTQYF

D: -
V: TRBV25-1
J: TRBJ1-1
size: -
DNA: TGTGCCAGCAGCTGGACAGTGAACACTGAAGCTTTCTTT
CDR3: CASSWTVNTEAFF

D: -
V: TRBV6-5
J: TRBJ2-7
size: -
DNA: TGTGCCAGCAGTTACGGTTCGGTCACCGGCGAGCAGTACTTC
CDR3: CASSYGSVTGEQYF

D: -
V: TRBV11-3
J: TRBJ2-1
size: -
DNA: TGTGCCAGCAGCTTAGCGGGAGTCTACAATGAGCAGTTCTTC
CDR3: CASSLAGVYNEQFF

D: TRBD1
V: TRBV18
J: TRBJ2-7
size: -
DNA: TGTGCCAGCTCACCGGGACAGGGGTCCCGGAGCGAGCAGTACTTC
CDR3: CASSPGQGSRSEQYF

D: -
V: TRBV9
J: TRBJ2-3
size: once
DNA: TGTGCCAGCAGCGTAGGTGTCAGGACAGATACGCAGTATTTT
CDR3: CASSVGVRTDTQYF

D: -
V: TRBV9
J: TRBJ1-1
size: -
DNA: TGTGCCAGCAGCGTAGCAGGGGTAGGGCCTAACACTGAAGCTTTCTTT
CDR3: CASSVAGVGPNTEAFF

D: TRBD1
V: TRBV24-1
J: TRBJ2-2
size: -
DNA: TGTGCCACCAGTGACCCCTCGACAGGGATCACCGGGGAGCTGTTTTTT
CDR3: CATSDPSTGITGELFF

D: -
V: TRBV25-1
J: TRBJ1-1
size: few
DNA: TGTGCCAGCAGTGAATATCGGCACACGGGGAACACTGAAGCTTTCTTT
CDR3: CASSEYRHTGNTEAFF

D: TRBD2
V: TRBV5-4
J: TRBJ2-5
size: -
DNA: TGTGCCAGCAGTCCCAGGACTAGCGGACGCCCTGAGACCCAGTACTTC
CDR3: CASSPRTSGRPETQYF

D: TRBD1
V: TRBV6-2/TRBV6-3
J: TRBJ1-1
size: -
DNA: TGTGCCAGCAGTCACAGGGGGTCGGGGAACACTGAAGCTTTCTTT
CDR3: CASSHRGSGNTEAFF

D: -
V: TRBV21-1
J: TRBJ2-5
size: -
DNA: TGTGCCAGCAGCCTAAACCGGACTAGCTTAGAGACCCAGTACTTC
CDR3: CASSLNRTSLETQYF

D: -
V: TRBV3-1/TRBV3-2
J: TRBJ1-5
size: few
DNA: TGTGCCAGCAGCCACTATGGTCAGCCCCAGCATTTT
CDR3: CASSHYGQPQHF

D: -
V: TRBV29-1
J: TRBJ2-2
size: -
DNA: TGCAGCGTTGTCGGGGTCATGAGGACCGGGGAGCTGTTTTTT
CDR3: CSVVGVMRTGELFF

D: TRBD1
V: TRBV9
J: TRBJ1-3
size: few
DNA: TGTGCCAGCAGCGTAGCGGGGACAGGGTCTGGAAACACCATATATTTT
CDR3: CASSVAGTGSGNTIYF

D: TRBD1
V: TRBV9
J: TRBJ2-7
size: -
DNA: TGTGCCAGCAGCGTAGGGGGCAGGGGGTCCTACGAGCAGTACTTC
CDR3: CASSVGGRGSYEQYF

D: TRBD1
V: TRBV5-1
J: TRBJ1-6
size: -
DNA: TGCGCCAGCAGCGTGGGACAGCCTAATTCACCCCTCCACTTT
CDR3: CASSVGQPNSPLHF

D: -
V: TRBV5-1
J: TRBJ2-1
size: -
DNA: TGCGCCAGCAGCTTGAATTCGAGAGGGTACCATGAGCAGTTCTTC
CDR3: CASSLNSRGYHEQFF

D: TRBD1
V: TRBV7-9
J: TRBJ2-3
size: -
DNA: TGTGCCAGCAGCCCCCGGACAGGGGGCTCGACAGATACGCAGTATTTT
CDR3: CASSPRTGGSTDTQYF

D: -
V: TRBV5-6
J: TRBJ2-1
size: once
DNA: TGTGCCAGCACCCGGAGGGAGGCCCGATGGCAGTTCTTC
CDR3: CASTRREARWQFF

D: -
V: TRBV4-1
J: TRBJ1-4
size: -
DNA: TGCGCCAGCAGCCCTCGGACAGCATCAGGGGCTAATGAAAAACTGTTTTTT
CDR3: CASSPRTASGANEKLFF

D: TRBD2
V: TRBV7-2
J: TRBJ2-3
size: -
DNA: TGTGCCAGCAGCGGACTAGCGGGAGAAGATACGCAGTATTTT
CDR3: CASSGLAGEDTQYF

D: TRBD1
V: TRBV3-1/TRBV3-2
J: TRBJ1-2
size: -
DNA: TGTGCCAGCGGTGAGAGGGGGCTCTATGGCTACACCTTC
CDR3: CASGERGLYGYTF

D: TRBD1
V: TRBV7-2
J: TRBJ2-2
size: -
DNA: TGTGCCAGCAGCACAACAGGGGGCGGCACCGGGGAGCTGTTTTTT
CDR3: CASSTTGGGTGELFF

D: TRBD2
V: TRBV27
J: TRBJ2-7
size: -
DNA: TGTGCCAGCAGGGCCCAGCGGGGATACGAGCAGTACTTC
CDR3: CASRAQRGYEQYF

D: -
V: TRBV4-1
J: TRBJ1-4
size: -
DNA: TGCGCCAGCAGCACGCCCCCGAGACAGGCAACTAATGAAAAACTGTTTTTT
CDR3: CASSTPPRQATNEKLFF